The 20 T cell receptor beta chains below were found in one sample sequenced in a study of blood T cell repertoires in COVID-19. Profiling relied on immunoSEQ multiplex PCR, and the TCRdb table lists in-frame clones only, not all of them. This table has 70,000 to 90,000 clones, over 80% appearing once. Material for sequencing was peripheral blood. The receptors stem from a woman of 80 years or more with acute or convalescent COVID-19.

The chain employs TRBV27 and TRBJ2-7, with 8 nucleotides matching TRBD1. This CDR3 is built from 14 residues. V lost 3 bases and J lost 4; bases outside the gene matches: 5. Germline loops: CDR1 MNHEY, CDR2 SMNVEV (reference sequence). Written as DNA, the CDR3 is TGTGCCAGCAGTTTCGGACAGGGTATGTACGAGCAGTACTTC. Its protein is CASSFGQGMYEQYF.

This clone was observed a few times. The CDR3 loop is CASSQAAPNTEAFF. DNA of the CDR3: TGCGCCAGCAGCCAAGCAGCGCCGAACACTGAAGCTTTCTTT. The rearrangement links TRBV4-1 to TRBJ1-1, with D hard to call. Trimming stripped 1 base from V and 1 base from J, with 7 bases between. The germline V gene has CDR1 MGHRA and CDR2 YSYEKL. The CDR3 has 14 residues.

The chain employs TRBV5-1 and TRBJ2-7; 9 bases are a match to TRBD2. The CDR3 contains 14 residues. V shed 3 bases and J 0 bases; nucleotides not matched to a gene: 1. The germline CDR1 and CDR2 sequences are SGHRS and YFSETQ. CDR3 nucleotides: TGCGCCAGCAGCTCTAGCGGGGTCTCCTACGAGCAGTACTTC. This gives the protein CASSSSGVSYEQYF. Complete variable domain (other parts from reference TRBV5-1 and TRBJ2-7): KAGVTQTPRYLIKTRGQQVTLSCSPISGHRSVSWYQQTPGQGLQFLFEYFSETQRNKGNFPGRFSGRQFSNSRSEMNVSTLELGDSALYLCASSSSGVSYEQYFGPGTRLTVT.

The chain couples TRBV5-7 to TRBJ2-7, with 7 positions matching TRBD2. TRBV5-7 is an ORF; its function is uncertain. The trim removed 0 bases at V and 0 bases at J, leaving 0 bases unmatched. The CDR3 is made up of 14 amino acids. CDR3 nucleotide sequence: TGTGCCAGCAGCTTGGGGACTAGCTCCTACGAGCAGTACTTC. As protein: CASSLGTSSYEQYF.

The chain employs TRBV6-5 and TRBJ1-5; D is possibly TRBD1 (5 bases). The germline gives CDR1 MNHEY, CDR2 SVGAGI. Trimming shortened V by 7 bases and J by 6 bases, and 19 bases separated the two germline ends. The CDR3 covers 15 residues. CDR3 in DNA: TGTGCCAGCACTAAGAGCCCGCAGGGCCTTCAGCCCCAGCATTTT. Translation gives CASTKSPQGLQPQHF.

The table lists this clone with a few counts. The chain recombines TRBV3-1 (or the pseudogene TRBV3-2) with TRBJ2-1, with 12 bases aligning to TRBD2. Germline CDR1 and CDR2: LGHDT and YNNKEL (reference sequence). After removal of 6 bases from V and 5 bases from J, the junction contained 2 bases not matched to a gene. The CDR3 length is 14 residues. CDR3 protein: CASSPSGGDNEQFF. The CDR3 DNA sequence: TGTGCCAGCAGTCCTAGCGGGGGGGACAATGAGCAGTTCTTC.

This clone was counted between two and nine times. The rearrangement uses TRBV5-1 and TRBJ1-5; TRBD1 matches 9 bases. The CDR3 is 15 amino acids. Germline-derived CDR1 and CDR2 are SGHRS and YFSETQ. V gave up 1 base and J gave up 4 bases; unmatched junction bases: 3. Here the CDR3 reads CASSLSGTGNQPQHF. The CDR3 DNA reads TGCGCCAGCAGCTTGTCCGGGACAGGGAATCAGCCCCAGCATTTT.

A single count supports this clone. This sequence joins TRBV2 and TRBJ1-3; no reliable D call. Germline CDR1 and CDR2: SNHLY and FYNNEI. V shed 4 bases and J shed 0 bases, with 7 bases lying between them. The CDR3 consists of 14 residues. CDR3 region: CASSGPNSGNTIYF. CDR3 sequence (DNA): TGTGCCAGCAGTGGGCCGAACTCTGGAAACACCATATATTTT.

The J gene is TRBJ1-1, the V gene TRBV29-1; tentatively, D is TRBD1 (5 bases). The CDR3 contains 14 residues. Germline CDR1 and CDR2: SQVTM and ANQGSEA. The ends were cut back, 1 base at V and 4 bases at J, with 13 bases in the middle. The CDR3, as DNA: TGCAGCGTTGAAGGCTTCACAGGTTCCACTGAAGCTTTCTTT. This codes for CSVEGFTGSTEAFF.

The chain has TRBV7-8 and TRBJ2-3; 15 nucleotides agree with TRBD2. Unmatched junction bases numbered 9, after V lost 1 base and J lost 4 bases. CDR3 size: 19 residues. CDR1 and CDR2 from the germline V gene are SGHVS and FQNEAQ. The CDR3 region is CASSLGRTSGRAAADTQYF. CDR3 coding DNA: TGTGCCAGCAGCTTAGGCCGGACTAGCGGGAGGGCCGCCGCAGATACGCAGTATTTT.

The chain links TRBV28 to TRBJ1-6; no definite D call. V was pared by 3 bases and J by 6 bases, with 12 bases between. There are 15 residues in the CDR3. Germline CDR1 and CDR2: MDHEN and SYDVKM. This CDR3 reads CASSFTVVGNSPLHF. The CDR3 DNA follows: TGTGCCAGCAGTTTCACAGTTGTAGGTAATTCACCCCTCCACTTT.

V gene TRBV7-9 combines with J gene TRBJ2-7, with 7 positions matching TRBD1. CDR1 is SEHNR and CDR2 is FQNEAQ in the germline V gene (reference sequence). V shed 0 bases, J shed 5 bases, and the junction held 7 bases outside the gene matches. The CDR3 covers 15 residues. For the CDR3, the DNA is TGTGCCAGCAGCTTAGCGAAGGGGGCTGTGGACGAGCAGTACTTC. This gives the protein CASSLAKGAVDEQYF.

The chain carries TRBV6-5 and TRBJ1-1, with D maybe TRBD1 (5 bases). The CDR3 is 14 amino acids. The V end was cut by 6 bases, the J end by 0 bases, with 11 bases between. CDR1 is MNHEY, CDR2 SVGAGI, per germline. The CDR3 protein is CASSGGGVNTEAFF. CDR3 nucleotide sequence: TGTGCCAGCAGCGGGGGGGGAGTGAACACTGAAGCTTTCTTT.

The chain is built from TRBV3-1 (or the pseudogene TRBV3-2) and TRBJ1-3, with D perhaps TRBD1 (6 bases). Germline CDR1 LGHDT, CDR2 YNNKEL (reference sequence). Deletions cut 7 bases from V and 2 bases from J, with 12 bases between. The CDR3 spans 14 residues. The CDR3 region has the DNA TGTGCCAGCACCGAAAGGACAGCTGGAAACACCATATATTTT. Its translation: CASTERTAGNTIYF.

This clone has just one count. J is TRBJ1-1 and V is TRBV18, with D perhaps matching TRBD1 (6 bases). V was pared by 4 bases and J by 4 bases, with 13 bases between. Per the germline V gene, CDR1 is KGHSH and CDR2 is LQKENI. The CDR3 consists of 14 residues. CDR3 region: CASSRDRSGTEAFF. CDR3 DNA: TGTGCCAGCTCACGAGACAGGTCTGGCACTGAAGCTTTCTTT.

The chain couples TRBV5-1 to TRBJ1-1; D may be TRBD1 (5 bases). The CDR3 runs to 15 residues. Trimming removed 3 bases at V and 0 bases at J, with 12 bases between. In germline, CDR1 is SGHRS, CDR2 YFSETQ. Here the CDR3 DNA reads TGCGCCAGCAGCTCTCAGGGAAGCATGAACACTGAAGCTTTCTTT. This sequence encodes CASSSQGSMNTEAFF.

The chain employs TRBV4-2 and TRBJ1-5; 7 positions agree with TRBD1. This CDR3 is built from 15 residues. Germline V gene data show CDR1 as LGHNA and CDR2 as YNFKEQ. V was clipped by 3 bases and J by 2 bases; unmatched bases: 4. The CDR3: CASSQDGTGNQPQHF. The CDR3 DNA reads TGTGCCAGCAGCCAGGATGGGACAGGCAATCAGCCCCAGCATTTT.

The chain is built from TRBV3-1 (or the pseudogene TRBV3-2) and TRBJ2-3; 8 positions match TRBD1. The CDR3 is made up of 14 amino acids. From germline, CDR1 is LGHDT and CDR2 YNNKEL (reference sequence). Trimming removed 6 bases from V and 1 base from J; junction bases left unmatched: 3. CDR3 DNA: TGTGCCAGCAGTCCGGGACAGGGCACAGATACGCAGTATTTT. Encoded protein: CASSPGQGTDTQYF.

The chain links TRBV14 to TRBJ2-1; 8 bases match TRBD1. V dropped 4 bases and J dropped 7; count of bases not matched to a gene: 9. The germline CDR1 and CDR2 sequences are SGHDN and FVKESK. The CDR3 contains 15 residues. CDR3 protein: CASSPSGQGNNEQFF. The DNA for the CDR3 is TGTGCCAGCAGCCCTTCCGGACAGGGAAATAATGAGCAGTTCTTC.

The chain carries TRBV9 and TRBJ2-7; tentative D call: TRBD1 (6 bases). With 0 bases removed from V and 0 bases from J, the gap between germline ends came to 10 bases. The CDR3 contains 15 residues. CDR1 SGDLS and CDR2 YYNGEE come from the germline V gene. This CDR3 reads CASSVEAGVSYEQYF. The CDR3 DNA reads TGTGCCAGCAGCGTAGAGGCAGGGGTCTCCTACGAGCAGTACTTC. The full variable domain, rest sourced from reference TRBV9 and TRBJ2-7, is DSGVTQTPKHLITATGQRVTLRCSPRSGDLSVYWYQQSLDQGLQFLIQYYNGEERAKGNILERFSAQQFPDLHSELNLSSLELGDSALYFCASSVEAGVSYEQYFGPGTRLTVT.